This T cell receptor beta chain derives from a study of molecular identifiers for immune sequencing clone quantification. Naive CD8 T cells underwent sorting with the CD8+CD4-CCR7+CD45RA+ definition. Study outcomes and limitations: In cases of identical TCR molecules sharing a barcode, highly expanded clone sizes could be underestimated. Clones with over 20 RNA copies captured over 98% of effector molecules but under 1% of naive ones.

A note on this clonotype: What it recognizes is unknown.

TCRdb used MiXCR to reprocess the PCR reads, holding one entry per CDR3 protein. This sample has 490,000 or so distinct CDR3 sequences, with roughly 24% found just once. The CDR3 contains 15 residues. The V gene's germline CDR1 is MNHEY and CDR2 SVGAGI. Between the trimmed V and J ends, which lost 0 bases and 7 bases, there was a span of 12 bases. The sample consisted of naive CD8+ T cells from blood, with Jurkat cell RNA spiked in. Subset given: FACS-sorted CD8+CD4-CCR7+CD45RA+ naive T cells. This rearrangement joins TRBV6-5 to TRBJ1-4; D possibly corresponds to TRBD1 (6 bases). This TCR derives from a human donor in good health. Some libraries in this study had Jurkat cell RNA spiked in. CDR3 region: CASSYSQGSPEKLFF. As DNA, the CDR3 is TGTGCCAGCAGTTACTCTCAGGGGAGCCCTGAAAAACTGTTTTTT.